A single sample gave rise to the 22 T cell receptor beta chains below, sequenced in a study of T cell responses to AZD1222 COVID-19 vaccine. Here immunoSEQ multiplex PCR was the method, and the copy in TCRdb shows in-frame clones only, minus some. The sample has about 76,000 clones; roughly 88% are singletons. The input for sequencing was peripheral blood, taken on day 0 of AZD1222 vaccination. Receptors originate from an adult in good health.

The chain combines TRBV3-1 (or the pseudogene TRBV3-2) with TRBJ2-1, with unresolved D. The CDR3 has 13 amino acids. Trimming shortened V by 4 bases and J by 5 bases, and 9 bases separated the two germline ends. Germline CDR1 reads LGHDT; CDR2 reads YNNKEL (reference sequence). CDR3 in DNA: TGTGCCAGCAGCCGAGATCCGGACAATGAGCAGTTCTTC. Its protein is CASSRDPDNEQFF.

The chain recombines TRBV11-1 with TRBJ2-1; 12 bases align to TRBD2. CDR1 and CDR2 (germline): SGHAT, FQDESV (reference sequence). J lost 6 bases, V lost 8 bases, and 5 bases had no gene match. The CDR3 length is 14 residues. The DNA of the CDR3 is TGTGCCAGCGGCCTAGCGGGGGGGCGCAATGAGCAGTTCTTC. It translates to CASGLAGGRNEQFF. The variable domain in full, with the rest retrieved from reference TRBV11-1 and TRBJ2-1, is EAEVAQSPRYKITEKSQAVAFWCDPISGHATLYWYRQILGQGPELLVQFQDESVVDDSQLPKDRFSAERLKGVDSTLKIQPAELGDSAMYLCASGLAGGRNEQFFGPGTRLTVL.

V usage is TRBV19 and J usage is TRBJ2-1; the D call may be TRBD1 or TRBD2 (5 bases each). The CDR3 extends over 12 amino acids. V lost 11 bases, J lost 0 bases, and 8 bases lay in between. CDR1 is LNHDA, CDR2 SQIVND, per germline (reference sequence). The DNA for the CDR3 is TGTGCCTCAGGGAGCTCCTACAATGAGCAGTTCTTC. Encoded protein: CASGSSYNEQFF.

The chain employs TRBV10-3 and TRBJ2-1, with D unresolved. Trimming removed 0 bases from V and 6 bases from J, with 3 bases in between. The CDR3 sequence is 12 residues long. Germline-derived CDR1 and CDR2 are ENHRY and SYGVKD. CDR3 nucleotides: TGTGCCATCAGTGAGTCGGTCAATGAGCAGTTCTTC. Its protein product is CAISESVNEQFF.

This clone came up a few times. The V gene is TRBV30, the J gene TRBJ1-5; D unresolved. V dropped 4 bases and J dropped 2 bases, with 6 bases sitting between them. Looked up from germline, CDR1 is GTSNPN and CDR2 is SVGIG (reference sequence). CDR3 size: 12 residues. The CDR3 DNA is TGTGCCTGGAATGATGGCAATCAGCCCCAGCATTTT. It specifies CAWNDGNQPQHF.

The V and J genes are TRBV30 and TRBJ1-1, with 7 bases identical to TRBD1. The J segment lost 11 bases and the V segment lost 1 base, leaving 10 bases of the junction unmatched. CDR3 size: 13 residues. Germline loops: CDR1 GTSNPN, CDR2 SVGIG (reference sequence). The CDR3, as DNA: TGTGCCTGGAGTGACAGGGGCCCCAGGGGGGCTTTCTTT. Its protein is CAWSDRGPRGAFF.

The J gene is TRBJ1-1, the V gene TRBV3-1 (or the pseudogene TRBV3-2); D not certain. Looked up from germline, CDR1 is LGHDT and CDR2 is YNNKEL (reference sequence). The CDR3 has 17 amino acids. Trimming shortened V by 0 bases and J by 3 bases, and 17 bases separated the two germline ends. CDR3 sequence (DNA): TGTGCCAGCAGCCAAGAGTCCCTCTCGGACTGGGACACTGAAGCTTTCTTT. It translates to CASSQESLSDWDTEAFF.

The chain combines TRBV7-9 with TRBJ1-1; D may be TRBD1 (5 bases). CDR1 is SEHNR, CDR2 FQNEAQ, per germline (reference sequence). The CDR3 runs to 13 residues. V was pared by 4 bases and J by 1 base, with 7 bases between. The CDR3 region has the DNA TGTGCCAGCAGCTCACAGGAGAACACTGAAGCTTTCTTT. Translated: CASSSQENTEAFF. Looking up the rest from reference TRBV7-9 and TRBJ1-1 gives the full variable domain: DTGVSQNPRHKITKRGQNVTFRCDPISEHNRLYWYRQTLGQGPEFLTYFQNEAQLEKSRLLSDRFSAERPKGSFSTLEIQRTEQGDSAMYLCASSSQENTEAFFGQGTRLTVV.

This clone showed up just a few times. The CDR3 sequence is CASSAPGDSYNEQFF. The CDR3 bases are TGTGCCAGCAGCGCCCCAGGTGACTCTTACAATGAGCAGTTCTTC. This chain joins TRBV3-1 (or the pseudogene TRBV3-2) and TRBJ2-1; D is unclear. Trimming cost V 5 bases and J 4 bases, with 15 bases left between them. Germline V gene sequence: CDR1 LGHDT, CDR2 YNNKEL (reference sequence). The CDR3 runs to 15 residues.

The rearrangement uses TRBV10-3 and TRBJ1-6; TRBD1 matches 9 bases. The CDR3 runs 13 residues. The J segment lost 14 bases and the V segment lost 4 bases, leaving 6 bases of the junction unmatched. CDR1 ENHRY and CDR2 SYGVKD come from the germline V gene. In DNA form, the CDR3 reads TGTGCCATCAGTGGGACAGGGGATAAAGCCCTCCACTTT. This gives the protein CAISGTGDKALHF.

The chain combines TRBV6-5 with TRBJ2-1; 8 bases map to TRBD2. The V segment lost 3 bases and the J segment 8 bases; nucleotides outside the gene matches: 9. The CDR3 contains 15 residues. CDR1 is MNHEY, CDR2 SVGAGI, per germline. For the CDR3, the DNA is TGTGCCAGCAGTTATGGGACTAGGATTCGCCATGAGCAGTTCTTC. This gives the protein CASSYGTRIRHEQFF.

The chain recombines TRBV10-3 with TRBJ1-2; D unresolved. CDR3 size: 13 residues. The V gene's germline CDR1 is ENHRY and CDR2 SYGVKD. The V end was cut by 3 bases, the J end by 2 bases, with 7 bases between. The CDR3 loop reads CAISDQENYGYTF. The CDR3 nucleotides read TGTGCCATCAGTGACCAGGAAAACTATGGCTACACCTTC.

This clone was detected once. The chain links TRBV6-5 to TRBJ2-1; TRBD1 might be the D (5 bases). Trimming cost V 6 bases and J 7 bases, with 10 bases left between them. Germline V gene data show CDR1 as MNHEY and CDR2 as SVGAGI. The CDR3 totals 12 residues. The CDR3 loop reads CASSRTLNEQFF. The CDR3 bases are TGTGCCAGCAGCCGGACATTGAATGAGCAGTTCTTC.

This chain connects TRBV6-6 to TRBJ1-2; 7 nucleotides agree with TRBD1. Germline V gene data show CDR1 as MNHNY and CDR2 as SVGAGI (reference sequence). V lost 5 bases, J lost 4 bases, and 4 bases stayed unmatched. The CDR3 spans 13 residues. The CDR3 DNA is TGTGCCAGCAGTCCCCAGGGGGGCTATGGCTACACCTTC. Encoded protein: CASSPQGGYGYTF.

About this clone itself: This CDR3 is also generated by other DNA sequences in the sample. The genes are TRBV5-1 and TRBJ2-5, with TRBD1 identical over 10 bases. The germline V gene has CDR1 SGHRS and CDR2 YFSETQ. Trimming removed 8 bases from V and 5 bases from J; junction bases left unmatched: 12. This CDR3 is 15 amino acids long. The chain's CDR3 is CASNSGQGPRETQYF. The DNA for the CDR3 is TGCGCCAGTAATTCGGGACAGGGGCCTCGGGAGACCCAGTACTTC.

This rearrangement joins TRBV18 to TRBJ1-2, with D uncertain. Germline V gene sequence: CDR1 KGHSH, CDR2 LQKENI. The germline V and J ends were trimmed by 2 bases and 2 bases, with 12 bases remaining between them. The CDR3 is made up of 15 amino acids. The CDR3 loop reads CASSPASELNYGYTF. As DNA, the CDR3 is TGTGCCAGCTCACCAGCATCGGAGTTGAACTATGGCTACACCTTC.

The rearrangement uses TRBV19 and TRBJ1-1, with 9 bases fitting TRBD1. CDR1 and CDR2 (germline): LNHDA, SQIVND (reference sequence). J was trimmed by 5 bases and V by 7 bases; bases with no gene match: 11. This CDR3 contains 15 residues. The CDR3 DNA sequence: TGTGCCAGTATCTCGACAGGGGGAAGCTTGACTGAAGCTTTCTTT. Translating gives CASISTGGSLTEAFF.

This sequence joins TRBV5-1 and TRBJ1-5; D not certain. Trimming took off 4 bases at V and 3 bases at J, with 11 bases between the two ends. The CDR3 has 14 residues. Germline lookup yields CDR1 SGHRS and CDR2 YFSETQ. In DNA form, the CDR3 reads TGCGCCAGCAGCCCCGGTGGCTCCAATCAGCCCCAGCATTTT. This encodes CASSPGGSNQPQHF.

The rearrangement links TRBV20-1 to TRBJ1-2; D remains ambiguous. Germline assignment: CDR1 DFQATT and CDR2 SNEGSKA (reference sequence). The CDR3 loop spans 11 amino acids. With 6 bases removed from V and 10 bases from J, the gap between germline ends came to 15 bases. The CDR3 DNA follows: TGCAGTGCCAGACAAACGATGACCTACACCTTC. It translates to CSARQTMTYTF.

The rearrangement links TRBV5-1 to TRBJ2-3; no reliable D call. This CDR3 contains 13 residues. Germline V CDR1 and CDR2: SGHRS, YFSETQ. V shed 5 bases and J shed 5 bases, with 12 bases lying between them. The CDR3 nucleotides are TGCGCCAGCAGGCCCACGGTCAGAGATACGCAGTATTTT. This gives the protein CASRPTVRDTQYF.

The chain combines TRBV28 with TRBJ2-3; TRBD2 aligns across 7 bases. CDR1 is MDHEN, CDR2 SYDVKM, per germline. With 8 bases clipped from V and 2 bases from J, the junction kept 7 bases outside the gene matches. This CDR3 is 14 amino acids long. The CDR3 DNA reads TGTGCCAGCTCCCTGGGACTATCCACAGATACGCAGTATTTT. Protein sequence: CASSLGLSTDTQYF.

The chain has TRBV3-1 (or the pseudogene TRBV3-2) and TRBJ1-3; D may be TRBD1 (5 bases). The CDR3 runs 18 residues. V was pared by 1 base and J by 2 bases, with 18 bases between. Germline V gene data show CDR1 as LGHDT and CDR2 as YNNKEL (reference sequence). CDR3 bases: TGTGCCAGCAGCCAAGTTTTATTAGGGGTAGACGCTGGAAACACCATATATTTT. Translation gives CASSQVLLGVDAGNTIYF.